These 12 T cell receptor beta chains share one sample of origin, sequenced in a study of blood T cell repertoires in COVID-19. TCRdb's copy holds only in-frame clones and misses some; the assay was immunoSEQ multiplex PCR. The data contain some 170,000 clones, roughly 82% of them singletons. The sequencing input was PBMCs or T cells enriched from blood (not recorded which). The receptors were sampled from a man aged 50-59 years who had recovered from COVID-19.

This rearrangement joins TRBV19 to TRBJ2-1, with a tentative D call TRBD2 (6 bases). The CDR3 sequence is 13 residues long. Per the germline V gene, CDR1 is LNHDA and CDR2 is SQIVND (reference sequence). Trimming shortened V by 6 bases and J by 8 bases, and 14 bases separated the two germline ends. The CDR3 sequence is CASSPTRTDEQFF. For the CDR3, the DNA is TGTGCCAGTAGCCCGACTAGAACAGATGAGCAGTTCTTC.

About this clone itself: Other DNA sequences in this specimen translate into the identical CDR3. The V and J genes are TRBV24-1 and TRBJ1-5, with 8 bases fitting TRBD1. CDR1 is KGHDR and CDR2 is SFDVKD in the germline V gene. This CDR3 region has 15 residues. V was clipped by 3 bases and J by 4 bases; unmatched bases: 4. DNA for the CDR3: TGTGCCACCAGTGATCCTAGACAGGGGAATCAGCCCCAGCATTTT. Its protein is CATSDPRQGNQPQHF.

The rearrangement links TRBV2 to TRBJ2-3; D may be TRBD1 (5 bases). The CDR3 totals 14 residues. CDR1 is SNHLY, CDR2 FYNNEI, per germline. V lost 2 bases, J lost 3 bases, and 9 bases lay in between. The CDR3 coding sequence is TGTGCCAGCAGTGAAACAGGTTATACAGATACGCAGTATTTT. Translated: CASSETGYTDTQYF.

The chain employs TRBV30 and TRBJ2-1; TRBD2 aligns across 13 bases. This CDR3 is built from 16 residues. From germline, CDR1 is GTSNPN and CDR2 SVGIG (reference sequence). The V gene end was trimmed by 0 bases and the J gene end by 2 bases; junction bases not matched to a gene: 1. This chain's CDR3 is CAWSVGLAGAYNEQFF. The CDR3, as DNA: TGTGCCTGGAGTGTAGGACTAGCGGGAGCCTACAATGAGCAGTTCTTC.

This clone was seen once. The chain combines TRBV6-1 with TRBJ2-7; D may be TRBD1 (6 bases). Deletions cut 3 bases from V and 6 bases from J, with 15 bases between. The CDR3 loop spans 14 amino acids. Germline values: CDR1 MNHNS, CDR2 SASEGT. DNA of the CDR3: TGTGCCAGCAGTGACGGACAGCTCCTCGGCGAGCAGTACTTC. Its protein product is CASSDGQLLGEQYF.

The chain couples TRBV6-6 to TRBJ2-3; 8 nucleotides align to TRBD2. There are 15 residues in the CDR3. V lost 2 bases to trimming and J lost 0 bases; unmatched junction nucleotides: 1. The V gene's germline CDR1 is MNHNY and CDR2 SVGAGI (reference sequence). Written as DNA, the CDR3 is TGTGCCAGCAGTTACCGGGGGGGTAGCACAGATACGCAGTATTTT. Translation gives CASSYRGGSTDTQYF.

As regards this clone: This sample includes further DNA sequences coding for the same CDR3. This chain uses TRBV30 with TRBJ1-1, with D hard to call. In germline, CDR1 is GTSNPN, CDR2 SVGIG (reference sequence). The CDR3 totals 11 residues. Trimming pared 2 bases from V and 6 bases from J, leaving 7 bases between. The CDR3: CAWSRGPEAFF. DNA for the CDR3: TGTGCCTGGAGTCGTGGCCCTGAAGCTTTCTTT.

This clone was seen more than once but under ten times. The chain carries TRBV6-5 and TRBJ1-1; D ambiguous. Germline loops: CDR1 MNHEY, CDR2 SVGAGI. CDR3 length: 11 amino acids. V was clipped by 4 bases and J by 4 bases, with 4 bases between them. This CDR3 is CASSSLTEAFF. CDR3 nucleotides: TGTGCCAGCAGTTCTCTCACTGAAGCTTTCTTT.

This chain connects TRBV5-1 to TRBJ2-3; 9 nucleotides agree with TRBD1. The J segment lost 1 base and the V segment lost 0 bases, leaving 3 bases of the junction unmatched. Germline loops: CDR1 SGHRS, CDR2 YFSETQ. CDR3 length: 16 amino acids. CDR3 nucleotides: TGCGCCAGCAGCTTGGAGACAGGGGGTCGCACAGATACGCAGTATTTT. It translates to CASSLETGGRTDTQYF.

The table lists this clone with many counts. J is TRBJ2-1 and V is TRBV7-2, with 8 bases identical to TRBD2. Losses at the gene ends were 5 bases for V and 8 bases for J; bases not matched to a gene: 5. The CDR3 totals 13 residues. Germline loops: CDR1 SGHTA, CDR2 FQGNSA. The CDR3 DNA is TGTGCCAGCAGCCCGGGACTAGTGGATGAGCAGTTCTTC. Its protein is CASSPGLVDEQFF.

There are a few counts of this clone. This CDR3 reads CASSFLGQGGHEKLFF. CDR3 DNA: TGTGCCAGCAGTTTCTTAGGACAGGGCGGGCATGAAAAACTGTTTTTT. The chain couples TRBV27 to TRBJ1-4; TRBD1 matches at 8 bases. The CDR3 spans 16 residues. V gave up 3 bases and J gave up 6 bases; unmatched junction bases: 9. The V gene's germline CDR1 is MNHEY and CDR2 SMNVEV (reference sequence).

The CDR3 DNA is TGTGCCAGTAGTAAATCCGGGACAGGGAATGCTTTCTTT. It specifies CASSKSGTGNAFF. The V call is TRBV19, the J call TRBJ1-1, with 9 bases that match TRBD1. This CDR3 is 13 amino acids long. V shed 4 bases, J shed 11 bases, and the junction held 8 bases outside the gene matches. The germline V gene has CDR1 LNHDA and CDR2 SQIVND (reference sequence).